This is a list of T cell receptor beta chains from one sample in a study of cytomegalovirus exposure and HLA in healthy donors. The protocol was immunoSEQ multiplex PCR, while the TCRdb copy is restricted to in-frame clones and leaves out a portion. The sample has 130,000 to 150,000 clones, around four fifths seen once. The sequenced sample was PBMCs. The receptors were sampled from a male donor in good health and CMV-seropositive. Both conserved end residues are part of each CDR3. A D gene is named only where the DNA matches it firmly. Size values are once, few and many counts, or a class for expanded clones, and some rows have none.

j_call,v_call,clone_size,d_call,cdr3_nt,cdr3_aa
TRBJ1-1,TRBV19,.,.,TGTGCCAGTAGTCGACAGAGAGACACTGAAGCTTTCTTT,CASSRQRDTEAFF
TRBJ2-1,TRBV29-1,.,TRBD2,TGCAGCGGAACTAGCGGGAGTTACGGTGAGCAGTTCTTC,CSGTSGSYGEQFF
TRBJ2-3,TRBV19,.,.,TGTGCCAGTAGTACGAACGGGGGAGATACGCAGTATTTT,CASSTNGGDTQYF
TRBJ2-7,TRBV10-1,.,.,TGCGCCAGCAGTGAGTCGCGGGATCCCTACGAGCAGTACTTC,CASSESRDPYEQYF
TRBJ2-7,TRBV27,.,TRBD1,TGTGCCAGCACCTCCGTCAGGGACAGGGCTAGATACGAGCAGTACTTC,CASTSVRDRARYEQYF
TRBJ1-3,TRBV6-5,.,.,TGTGCCAGCAGTTCCTTCGGTGGCTCTGGAAACACCATATATTTT,CASSSFGGSGNTIYF
TRBJ2-7,TRBV19,.,TRBD1,TGTGCCAGTAGCCCCATGGGACAGGCCTACGAGCAGTACTTC,CASSPMGQAYEQYF
TRBJ2-7,TRBV15,.,.,TGTGCCACCAGCAGGAGGTATGGGGTTGGGGCCTCCTACGAGCAGTACTTC,CATSRRYGVGASYEQYF
TRBJ2-1,TRBV6-1,few,TRBD2,TGTGCCAGCACTCAAGCGGGAGAAGTTAATGAGCAGTTCTTC,CASTQAGEVNEQFF
TRBJ1-1,TRBV29-1,once,TRBD1,TGCAGCGTTGACGGTCGCCAGGGGGCATGGGCTTTCTTT,CSVDGRQGAWAFF
TRBJ2-1,TRBV19,.,.,TGTGCCAGTAGTCCTGGCTTAGCGATTAGCTCCTACAATGAGCAGTTCTTC,CASSPGLAISSYNEQFF
TRBJ2-5,TRBV27,.,.,TGTGCCAGCAGTTTAGAACCGTTTGGCGAGACCCAGTACTTC,CASSLEPFGETQYF
TRBJ2-7,TRBV6-6,.,.,TGTGCCAGCAATGACCCCGGAGTAAGGTCCTACGAGCAGTACTTC,CASNDPGVRSYEQYF
TRBJ2-7,TRBV7-9,.,.,TGTGCCAGCAGCGCCATACAGGTCTCCTACTACGAGCAGTACTTC,CASSAIQVSYYEQYF
TRBJ1-3,TRBV5-1,.,.,TGCGCCAGCAGCTCAGGCAATGGTGGAAACACCATATATTTT,CASSSGNGGNTIYF
TRBJ1-2,TRBV28,.,TRBD1,TGTGCCAGCAGTTTATCAGGGGGCTATGGCTACACCTTC,CASSLSGGYGYTF
TRBJ2-3,TRBV5-1,.,TRBD2,TGCGCCAGCAGCGCAACACTTAGCGGGGGTTCCCTAGATACGCAGTATTTT,CASSATLSGGSLDTQYF
TRBJ1-2,TRBV5-1,.,TRBD1,TGCGCCAGCAGCCCGATGCAGGGGGAGTGCCCCTTC,CASSPMQGECPF
TRBJ1-2,TRBV7-2,few,.,TGTGCCAGCAGCCGCCGGGATATGTATAATGGCTACACCTTC,CASSRRDMYNGYTF
TRBJ1-5,TRBV18,.,TRBD1,TGTGCCAGCTCGACTAACCCCCCGGGACAGGGGCAGCCCCAGCATTTT,CASSTNPPGQGQPQHF
TRBJ1-3,TRBV6-4,few,.,TGTGCCAGCAGTGACTCCGGAACGAGGCCGGTGACTCAAGGAAACACCATATATTTT,CASSDSGTRPVTQGNTIYF
TRBJ2-1,TRBV5-6,few,TRBD2,TGTGCCAGCAGATTTCCCAGCGGGGACTACAATGAGCAGTTCTTC,CASRFPSGDYNEQFF
TRBJ1-6,TRBV2,.,.,TGTGCCAGCAGTGTCTTGGACAGCAATTCACCCCTCCACTTT,CASSVLDSNSPLHF
TRBJ2-1,TRBV27,once,.,TGTGCCAGCAGTACTAGCTACGGCGATGAGCAGTTCTTC,CASSTSYGDEQFF
TRBJ2-7,TRBV7-9,.,TRBD2,TGTGCCAGCAGCTTCGGGGGAGGGCCCTACGAGCAGTACTTC,CASSFGGGPYEQYF
TRBJ2-2,TRBV7-2,.,TRBD2,TGTGCCAGCAGCTTAAGGGGCGCTAGCGGGTACCTAATCACCGGGGAGCTGTTTTTT,CASSLRGASGYLITGELFF
TRBJ1-5,TRBV2,once,TRBD1,TGTGCCAGCAGCGGGACAGGGGAATTTCAGCCCCAGCATTTT,CASSGTGEFQPQHF
TRBJ2-1,TRBV6-6,.,TRBD1,TGTGCCAGCAGCAAAGGGGACAGTTACAATGAGCAGTTCTTC,CASSKGDSYNEQFF
TRBJ2-3,TRBV7-2,.,.,TGTGCCAGCAGCAATAGGGGCGGATCAGATACGCAGTATTTT,CASSNRGGSDTQYF
TRBJ1-1,TRBV6-5,.,.,TGTGCCAGCAGTGGACAGACCCTTGGGGACACTGAAGCTTTCTTT,CASSGQTLGDTEAFF
TRBJ2-2,TRBV6-5,few,TRBD1,TGTGCCAGCAATACGGGGCAGGGGGCGACCGGGGAGCTGTTTTTT,CASNTGQGATGELFF
TRBJ1-2,TRBV7-2,.,.,TGTGCCAGCAGATCAAACACAGGGAACTATGGCTACACCTTC,CASRSNTGNYGYTF
TRBJ1-2,TRBV2,.,.,TGTGCCAGCAGTGAAGGGGGAGGGTATGGCTACACCTTC,CASSEGGGYGYTF
TRBJ1-1,TRBV5-6,.,TRBD1,TGTGCCAGCAGCACAACAGGGGGGAGCGAAGCTTTCTTT,CASSTTGGSEAFF
TRBJ2-7,TRBV5-6,once,TRBD2,TGTGCCAGCAGCTTGGGCGGGAGTGCGTACGAGCAGTACTTC,CASSLGGSAYEQYF
TRBJ2-7,TRBV7-2,once,TRBD2,TGTGCCAGCAGCTTAGGTTCTAGCGGAGCCTACGAGCAGTACTTC,CASSLGSSGAYEQYF
TRBJ2-3,TRBV4-3,.,.,TGCGCCAGCAGCCAAGATCGCACTGCCTATAGCACAGATACGCAGTATTTT,CASSQDRTAYSTDTQYF
TRBJ2-5,TRBV11-2,.,TRBD2,TGTGCCAGCAGCTTACTTGGGGGAGGGAAAGAGACCCAGTACTTC,CASSLLGGGKETQYF
TRBJ2-3,TRBV9,.,TRBD2,TGTGCCAGCAGCAGAGGACTAGCAGCTAGCACAGATACGCAGTATTTT,CASSRGLAASTDTQYF
TRBJ2-1,TRBV7-2,.,.,TGTGCCAGCAGCTTAAGGGGAGGTGAGCAGTTCTTC,CASSLRGGEQFF
TRBJ2-7,TRBV7-9,.,.,TGTGCCAGCAGCTTTGGCGAGGGAACCTACGAGCAGTACTTC,CASSFGEGTYEQYF
TRBJ2-7,TRBV7-7,.,TRBD1,TGTGCTAGCAGCTTGGGGACAGGGTACTACGAGCAGTACTTC,CASSLGTGYYEQYF
TRBJ2-7,TRBV10-3,once,.,TGTGCCATCAGTGCACCCTCAAACTACGAGCAGTACTTC,CAISAPSNYEQYF
TRBJ2-1,TRBV2,.,.,TGTGCCAGCAGTTACTACAATGAGCAGTTCTTC,CASSYYNEQFF
TRBJ2-2,TRBV27,once,.,TGTGCCAGCAGTTTCGGGAGCCTCACCGGGGAGCTGTTTTTT,CASSFGSLTGELFF
TRBJ2-7,TRBV7-8,.,TRBD2,TGTGCCAGCAGCTGGACTAGCGGGAATTACGAGCAGTACTTC,CASSWTSGNYEQYF
TRBJ1-2,TRBV7-3,.,.,TGTGCCAGCAGCTTAATGGCGATAGGGGGAAACCCCTATGGCTACACCTTC,CASSLMAIGGNPYGYTF
TRBJ2-7,TRBV5-1,.,TRBD1,TGCGCCAGCAGCCAAGACAGGGGATCTATCTACGAGCAGTACTTC,CASSQDRGSIYEQYF
TRBJ2-2,TRBV4-1,.,.,TGCGCCGGCAGCCGGCTCGGAGGGACCTCAATCAACACCGGGGAGCTGTTTTTT,CAGSRLGGTSINTGELFF
TRBJ2-6,TRBV5-6,once,.,TGTGCCAGCAGCTTGTCGGGGGTTGGGGTCCTGACTTTC,CASSLSGVGVLTF
TRBJ2-2,TRBV27,.,TRBD2,TGTGCCAGCAGTTTATCGGGACTAGCGGGAGTTGGAGGGGAGCTGTTTTTT,CASSLSGLAGVGGELFF
TRBJ1-1,TRBV2,.,TRBD1,TGTGCCAGCAAAGACAGGGTGAACACTGAAGCTTTCTTT,CASKDRVNTEAFF